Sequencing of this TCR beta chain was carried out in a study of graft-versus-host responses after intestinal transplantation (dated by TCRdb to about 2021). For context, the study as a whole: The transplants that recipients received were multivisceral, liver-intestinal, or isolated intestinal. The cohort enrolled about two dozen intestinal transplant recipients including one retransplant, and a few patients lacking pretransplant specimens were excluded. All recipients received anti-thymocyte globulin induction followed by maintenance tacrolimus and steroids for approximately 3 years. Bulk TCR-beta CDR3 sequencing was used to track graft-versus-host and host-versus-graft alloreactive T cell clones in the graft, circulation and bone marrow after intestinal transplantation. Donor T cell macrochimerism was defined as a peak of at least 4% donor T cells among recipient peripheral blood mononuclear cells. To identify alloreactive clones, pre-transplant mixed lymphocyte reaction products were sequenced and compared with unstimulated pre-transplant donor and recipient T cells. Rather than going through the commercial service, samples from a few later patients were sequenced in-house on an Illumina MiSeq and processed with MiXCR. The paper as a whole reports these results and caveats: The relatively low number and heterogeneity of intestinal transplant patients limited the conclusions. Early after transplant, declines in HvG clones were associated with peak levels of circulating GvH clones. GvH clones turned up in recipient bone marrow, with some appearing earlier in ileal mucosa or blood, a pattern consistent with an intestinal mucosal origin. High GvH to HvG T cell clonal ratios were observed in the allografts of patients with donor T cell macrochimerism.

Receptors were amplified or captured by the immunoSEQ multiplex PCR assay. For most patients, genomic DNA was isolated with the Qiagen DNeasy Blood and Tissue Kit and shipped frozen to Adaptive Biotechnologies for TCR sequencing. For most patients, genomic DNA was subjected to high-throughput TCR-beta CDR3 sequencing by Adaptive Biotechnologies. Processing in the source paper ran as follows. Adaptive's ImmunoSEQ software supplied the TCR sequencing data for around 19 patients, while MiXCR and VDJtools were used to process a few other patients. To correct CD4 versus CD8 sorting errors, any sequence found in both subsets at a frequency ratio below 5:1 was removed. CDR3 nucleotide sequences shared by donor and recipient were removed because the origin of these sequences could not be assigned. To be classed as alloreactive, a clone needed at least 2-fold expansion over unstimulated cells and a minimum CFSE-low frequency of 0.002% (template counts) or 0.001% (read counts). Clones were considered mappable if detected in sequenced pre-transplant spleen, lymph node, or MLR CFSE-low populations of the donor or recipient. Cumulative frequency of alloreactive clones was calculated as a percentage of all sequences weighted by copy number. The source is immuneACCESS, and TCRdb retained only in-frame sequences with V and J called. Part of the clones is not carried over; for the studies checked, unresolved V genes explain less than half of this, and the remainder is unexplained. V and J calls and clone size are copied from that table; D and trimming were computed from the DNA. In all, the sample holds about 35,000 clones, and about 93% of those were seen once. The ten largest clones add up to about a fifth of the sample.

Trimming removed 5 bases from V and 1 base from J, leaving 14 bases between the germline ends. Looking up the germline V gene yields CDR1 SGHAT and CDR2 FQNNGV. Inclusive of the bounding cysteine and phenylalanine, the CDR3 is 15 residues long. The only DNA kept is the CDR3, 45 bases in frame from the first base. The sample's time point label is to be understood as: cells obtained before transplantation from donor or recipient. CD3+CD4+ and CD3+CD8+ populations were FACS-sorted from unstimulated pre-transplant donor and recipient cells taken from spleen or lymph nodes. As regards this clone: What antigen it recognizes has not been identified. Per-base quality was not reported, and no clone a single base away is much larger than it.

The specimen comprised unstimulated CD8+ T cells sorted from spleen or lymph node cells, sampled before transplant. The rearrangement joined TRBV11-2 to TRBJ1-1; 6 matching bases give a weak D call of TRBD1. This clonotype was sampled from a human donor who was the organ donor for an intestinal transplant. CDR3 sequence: CASSLWDMKNTEAFF. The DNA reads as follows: TGTGCCAGCAGCCTTTGGGACATGAAGAACACTGAAGCTTTCTTT.